The T cell receptor beta chain described here comes from a study of T cell responses to AZD1222 COVID-19 vaccine. The study's findings and limits: Samples come after the peak T cell response, not at day 14. Baseline seropositives among AZD1222 recipients totaled only 6 or 7. The reported proportion of spike-specific TCRs targeting unmutated variant regions was nearly half.

This CDR3 is 12 amino acids long. Germline trimming cut 5 bases from V and 7 bases from J; bases unmatched to any gene: 4. The germline gives CDR1 MNHEY, CDR2 SVGEGT. As regards this clone: The target antigen is unknown.

Profiling relied on immunoSEQ multiplex PCR, and the TCRdb table lists in-frame clones only, not all of them. The sample carries roughly 80,000 clones, roughly 90% recorded once. The specimen was peripheral blood, collected 28 days after the second AZD1222 dose. The chain has TRBV6-2 or TRBV6-3 and TRBJ1-2, with 7 positions matching TRBD1. The source is an adult who received the AZD1222 COVID-19 vaccine. In DNA form, the CDR3 reads TGTGCCAGCAGTCCACAGGGGCCTGGCTACACCTTC. Protein sequence: CASSPQGPGYTF.